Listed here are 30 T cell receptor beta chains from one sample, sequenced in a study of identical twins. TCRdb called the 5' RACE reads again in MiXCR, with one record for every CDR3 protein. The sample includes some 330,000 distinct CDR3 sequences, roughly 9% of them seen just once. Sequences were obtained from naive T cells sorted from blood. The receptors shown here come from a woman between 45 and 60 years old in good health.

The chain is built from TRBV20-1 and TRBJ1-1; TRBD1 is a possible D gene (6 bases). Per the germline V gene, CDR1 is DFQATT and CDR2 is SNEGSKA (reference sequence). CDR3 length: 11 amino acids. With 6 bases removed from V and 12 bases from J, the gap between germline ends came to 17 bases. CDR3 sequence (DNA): TGCAGTGCCCCCCAAACAGGGAGATCTTTCTTT. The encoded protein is CSAPQTGRSFF.

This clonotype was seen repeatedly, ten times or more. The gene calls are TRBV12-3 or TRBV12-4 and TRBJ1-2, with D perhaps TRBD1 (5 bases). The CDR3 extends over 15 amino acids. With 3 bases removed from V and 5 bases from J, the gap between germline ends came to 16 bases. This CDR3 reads CASSFWRGPSYGYTF. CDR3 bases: TGTGCCAGCAGTTTCTGGCGGGGACCATCTTATGGCTACACCTTC.

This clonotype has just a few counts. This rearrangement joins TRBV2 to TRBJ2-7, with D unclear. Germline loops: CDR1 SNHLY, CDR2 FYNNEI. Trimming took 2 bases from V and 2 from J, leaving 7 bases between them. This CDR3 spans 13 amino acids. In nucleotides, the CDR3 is TGTGCCAGCAGTGAAAAGGATCCCTACGAGCAGTACTTC. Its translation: CASSEKDPYEQYF.

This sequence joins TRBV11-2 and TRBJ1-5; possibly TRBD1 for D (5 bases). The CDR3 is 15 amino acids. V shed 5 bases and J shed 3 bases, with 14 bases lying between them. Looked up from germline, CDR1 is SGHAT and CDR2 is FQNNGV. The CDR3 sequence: CASSRLGGINQPQHF. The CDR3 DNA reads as TGTGCCAGCAGCCGATTGGGGGGGATCAATCAGCCCCAGCATTTT. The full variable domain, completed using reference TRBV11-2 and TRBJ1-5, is EAGVAQSPRYKIIEKRQSVAFWCNPISGHATLYWYQQILGQGPKLLIQFQNNGVVDDSQLPKDRFSAERLKGVDSTLKIQPAKLEDSAVYLCASSRLGGINQPQHFGDGTRLSIL.

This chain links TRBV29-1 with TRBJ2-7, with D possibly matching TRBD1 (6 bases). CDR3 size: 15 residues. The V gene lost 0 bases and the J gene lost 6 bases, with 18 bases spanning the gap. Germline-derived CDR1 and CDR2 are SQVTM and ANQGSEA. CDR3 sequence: CSVEDENRALGEQYF. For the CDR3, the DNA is TGCAGCGTTGAAGATGAAAACAGGGCGCTTGGCGAGCAGTACTTC.

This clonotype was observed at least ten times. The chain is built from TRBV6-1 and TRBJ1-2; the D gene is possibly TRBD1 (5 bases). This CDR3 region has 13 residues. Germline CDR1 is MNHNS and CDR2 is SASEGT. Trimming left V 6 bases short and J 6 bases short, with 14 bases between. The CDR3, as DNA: TGTGCCAGCAGGGACGATTGGGGGAATGGCTACACCTTC. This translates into CASRDDWGNGYTF.

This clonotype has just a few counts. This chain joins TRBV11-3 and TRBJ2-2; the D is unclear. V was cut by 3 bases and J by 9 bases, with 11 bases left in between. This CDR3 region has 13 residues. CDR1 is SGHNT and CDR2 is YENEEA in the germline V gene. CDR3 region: CASSFPSERELFF. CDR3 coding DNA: TGTGCCAGCAGCTTCCCGAGCGAACGGGAGCTGTTTTTT.

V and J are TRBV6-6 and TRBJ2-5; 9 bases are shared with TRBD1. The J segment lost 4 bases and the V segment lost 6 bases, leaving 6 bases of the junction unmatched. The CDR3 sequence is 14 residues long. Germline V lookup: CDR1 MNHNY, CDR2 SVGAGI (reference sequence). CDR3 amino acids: CASRPTGGSETQYF. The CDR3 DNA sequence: TGTGCCAGCAGACCCACAGGGGGCTCAGAGACCCAGTACTTC.

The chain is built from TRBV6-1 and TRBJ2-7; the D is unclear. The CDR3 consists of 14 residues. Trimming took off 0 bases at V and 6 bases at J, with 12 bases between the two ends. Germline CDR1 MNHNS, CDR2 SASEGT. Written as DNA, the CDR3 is TGTGCCAGCAGTGAAGCCCCGGGCGTGCTCGAGCAGTACTTC. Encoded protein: CASSEAPGVLEQYF.

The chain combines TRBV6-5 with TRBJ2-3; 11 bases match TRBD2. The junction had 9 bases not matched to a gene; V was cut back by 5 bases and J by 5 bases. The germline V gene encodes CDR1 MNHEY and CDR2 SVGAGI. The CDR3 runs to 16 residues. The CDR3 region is CASSPTSGSAKDTQYF. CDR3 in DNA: TGTGCCAGCAGTCCCACTAGCGGGAGTGCGAAAGATACGCAGTATTTT.

The chain's CDR3 is CASSQLTPNTEAFF. CDR3 sequence (DNA): TGTGCCAGCAGCCAACTTACACCGAACACTGAAGCTTTCTTT. The rearrangement links TRBV4-2 to TRBJ1-1; D is uncertain. V was shortened by 2 bases and J by 1 base, with 8 bases between the two germline ends. The CDR3 sequence is 14 residues long. CDR1 LGHNA and CDR2 YNFKEQ come from the germline V gene.

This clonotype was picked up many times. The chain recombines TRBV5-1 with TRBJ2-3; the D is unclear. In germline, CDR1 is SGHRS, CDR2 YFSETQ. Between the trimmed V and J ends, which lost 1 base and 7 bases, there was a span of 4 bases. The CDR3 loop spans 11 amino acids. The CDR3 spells CASSLLNTQYF. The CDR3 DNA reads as TGCGCCAGCAGCTTGTTAAATACGCAGTATTTT.

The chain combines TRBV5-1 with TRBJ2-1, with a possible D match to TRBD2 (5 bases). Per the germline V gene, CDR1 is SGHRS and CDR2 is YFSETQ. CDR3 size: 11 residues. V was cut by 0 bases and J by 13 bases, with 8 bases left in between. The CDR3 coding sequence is TGCGCCAGCAGCTTGGGAGGGTCCCAGTTCTTC. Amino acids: CASSLGGSQFF.

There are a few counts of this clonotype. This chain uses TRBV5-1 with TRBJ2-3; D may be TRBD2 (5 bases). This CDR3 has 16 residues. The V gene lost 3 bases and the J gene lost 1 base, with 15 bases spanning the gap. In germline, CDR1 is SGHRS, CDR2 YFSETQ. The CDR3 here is CASSSDLATGTDTQYF. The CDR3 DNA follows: TGCGCCAGCAGCTCGGACCTAGCTACAGGCACAGATACGCAGTATTTT.

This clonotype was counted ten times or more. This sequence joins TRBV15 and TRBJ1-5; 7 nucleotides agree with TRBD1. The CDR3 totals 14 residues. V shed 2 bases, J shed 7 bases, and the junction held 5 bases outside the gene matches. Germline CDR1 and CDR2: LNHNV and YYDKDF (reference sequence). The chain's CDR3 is CATSRRQGGQPQHF. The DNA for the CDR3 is TGTGCCACCAGCAGACGTCAGGGGGGCCAGCCCCAGCATTTT. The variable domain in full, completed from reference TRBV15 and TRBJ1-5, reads DAMVIQNPRYQVTQFGKPVTLSCSQTLNHNVMYWYQQKSSQAPKLLFHYYDKDFNNEADTPDNFQSRRPNTSFCFLDIRSPGLGDTAMYLCATSRRQGGQPQHFGDGTRLSIL.

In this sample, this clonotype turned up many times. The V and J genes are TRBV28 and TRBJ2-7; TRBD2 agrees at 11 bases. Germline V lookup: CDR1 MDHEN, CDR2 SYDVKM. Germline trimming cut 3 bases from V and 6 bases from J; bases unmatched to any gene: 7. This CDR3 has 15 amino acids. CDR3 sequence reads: CASSLRLAGGGEQYF. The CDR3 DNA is TGTGCCAGCAGTTTGAGGCTAGCGGGAGGTGGCGAGCAGTACTTC.

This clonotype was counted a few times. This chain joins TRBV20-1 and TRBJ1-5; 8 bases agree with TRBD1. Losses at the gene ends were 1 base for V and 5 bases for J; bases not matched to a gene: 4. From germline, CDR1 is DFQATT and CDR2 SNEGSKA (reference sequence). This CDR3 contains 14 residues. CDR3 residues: CSARAGQVYQPQHF. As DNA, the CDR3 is TGCAGTGCTAGAGCGGGACAGGTCTATCAGCCCCAGCATTTT.

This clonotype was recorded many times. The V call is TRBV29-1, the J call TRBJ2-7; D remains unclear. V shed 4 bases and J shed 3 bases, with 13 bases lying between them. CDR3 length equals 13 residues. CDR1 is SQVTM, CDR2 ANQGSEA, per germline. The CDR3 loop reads CSVALGEDYEQYF. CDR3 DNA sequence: TGCAGCGTTGCCCTCGGTGAAGACTACGAGCAGTACTTC.

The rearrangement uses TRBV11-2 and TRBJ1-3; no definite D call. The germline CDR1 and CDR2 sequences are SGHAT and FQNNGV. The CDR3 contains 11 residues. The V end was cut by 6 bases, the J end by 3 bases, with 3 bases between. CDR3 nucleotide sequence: TGTGCCAGCAGGATTGGAAACACCATATATTTT. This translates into CASRIGNTIYF.

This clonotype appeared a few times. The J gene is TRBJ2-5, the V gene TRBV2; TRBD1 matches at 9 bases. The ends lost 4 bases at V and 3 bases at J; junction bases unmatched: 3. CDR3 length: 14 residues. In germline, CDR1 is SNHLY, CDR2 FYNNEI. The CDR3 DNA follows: TGTGCCAGCAGTGTCTGGGACAGGGAAGAGACCCAGTACTTC. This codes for CASSVWDREETQYF.

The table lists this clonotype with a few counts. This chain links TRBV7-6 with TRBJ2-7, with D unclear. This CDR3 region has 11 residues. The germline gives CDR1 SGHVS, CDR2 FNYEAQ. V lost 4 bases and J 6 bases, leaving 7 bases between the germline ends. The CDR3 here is CASSSKPEQYV. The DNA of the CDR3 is TGTGCCAGCAGCTCCAAGCCCGAGCAGTACGTC.

The CDR3 is CASRKQAHTGELFF. The CDR3 DNA is TGCGCCAGCAGGAAACAGGCTCACACCGGGGAGCTGTTTTTT. This chain connects TRBV10-2 to TRBJ2-2, with D perhaps matching TRBD1 (5 bases). Germline loops: CDR1 WSHSY, CDR2 SAAADI. The CDR3 contains 14 residues. V was pared by 6 bases and J by 3 bases, with 11 bases between.

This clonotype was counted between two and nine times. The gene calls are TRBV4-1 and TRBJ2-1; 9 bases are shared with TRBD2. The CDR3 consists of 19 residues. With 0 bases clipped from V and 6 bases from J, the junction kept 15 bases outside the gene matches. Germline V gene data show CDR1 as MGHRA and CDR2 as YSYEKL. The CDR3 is CASSQEGTSFSFSGNEQFF. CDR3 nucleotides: TGCGCCAGCAGCCAAGAAGGGACTAGCTTTTCCTTTTCTGGCAATGAGCAGTTCTTC.

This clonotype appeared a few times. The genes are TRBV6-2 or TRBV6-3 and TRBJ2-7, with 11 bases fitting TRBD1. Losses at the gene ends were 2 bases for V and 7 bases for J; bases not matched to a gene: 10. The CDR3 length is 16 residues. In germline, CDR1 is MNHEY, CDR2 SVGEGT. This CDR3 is CASSYGGTGGWKEQYV. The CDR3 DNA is TGTGCCAGCAGTTACGGCGGGACAGGGGGATGGAAAGAGCAGTACGTC.

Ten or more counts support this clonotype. CDR3 amino acids: CASRTTGNYGYTF. For the CDR3, the DNA is TGTGCCAGCAGGACCACAGGAAACTATGGCTACACCTTC. J is TRBJ1-2 and V is TRBV12-3 or TRBV12-4; TRBD1 is a possible D gene (5 bases). The CDR3 is 13 residues long. V lost 6 bases and J lost 2, with 10 bases in between.

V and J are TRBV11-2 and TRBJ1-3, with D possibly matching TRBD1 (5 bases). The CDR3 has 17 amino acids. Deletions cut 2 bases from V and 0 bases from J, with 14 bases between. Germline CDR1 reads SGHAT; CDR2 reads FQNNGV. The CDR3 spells CASSLIGTEFSGNTIYF. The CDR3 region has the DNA TGTGCCAGCAGCTTAATCGGGACTGAATTCTCTGGAAACACCATATATTTT.

Here the CDR3 reads CASSTRGRNGYTF. CDR3 sequence (DNA): TGTGCCAGCAGTACCAGGGGGCGAAATGGCTACACCTTC. The rearrangement links TRBV12-3 or TRBV12-4 to TRBJ1-2; 8 positions match TRBD1. This CDR3 is 13 amino acids long. The trim removed 5 bases at V and 6 bases at J, leaving 5 bases unmatched.

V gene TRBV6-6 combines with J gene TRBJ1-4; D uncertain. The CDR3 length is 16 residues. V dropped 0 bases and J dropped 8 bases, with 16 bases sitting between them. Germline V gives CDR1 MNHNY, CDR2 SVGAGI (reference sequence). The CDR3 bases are TGTGCCAGCAGTTACTCGAAGAGGTTAATATTGGAAAAACTGTTTTTT. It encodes CASSYSKRLILEKLFF.

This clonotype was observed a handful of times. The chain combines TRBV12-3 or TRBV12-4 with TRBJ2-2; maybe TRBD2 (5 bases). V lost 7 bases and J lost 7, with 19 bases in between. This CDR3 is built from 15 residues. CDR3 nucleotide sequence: TGTGCCAGCACACTAATAAGCGGTCCTAGCGGGGAGCTGTTTTTT. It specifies CASTLISGPSGELFF.

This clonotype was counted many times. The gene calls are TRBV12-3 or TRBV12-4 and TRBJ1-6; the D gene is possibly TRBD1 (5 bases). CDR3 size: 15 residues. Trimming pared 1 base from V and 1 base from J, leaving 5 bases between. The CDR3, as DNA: TGTGCCAGCAGTTTAGGGGGGTCCTATAATTCACCCCTCCACTTT. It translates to CASSLGGSYNSPLHF.